These 12 T cell receptor beta chains share one sample of origin, sequenced in a study of patients and donors after allogeneic stem cell transplantation (dated by TCRdb to the early 2020s). The library was produced with RT-PCR. These reads were obtained on a NextSeq 550. TCRdb passed the public sequencing reads through fastp at Q25 and MiXCR, retaining productive beta sequences. Merged by CDR3 protein, the rows form single entries marked with the most common genes and DNA. Present in this sample are about 960,000 distinct CDR3 sequences, roughly 17% of which were seen just once. 5% to 6.5% of the sample comes from the top ten. Sample: blood, either unsorted or a sorted T cell fraction (not recorded which). The receptors derive from a human donor who was either an allogeneic HSCT recipient or a stem cell or donor lymphocyte infusion donor (not recorded which). It is not recorded whose cells these are; they may come from a transplant donor.

J is TRBJ1-2 and V is TRBV25-1; 9 positions agree with TRBD1. V dropped 10 bases and J dropped 4; count of bases not matched to a gene: 4. The CDR3 sequence is 12 residues long. The germline V gene has CDR1 MGHDK and CDR2 SYGVNS. Written as DNA, the CDR3 is TGTGCCACCCGGGACAGGGCCTATGGCTACACCTTC. Protein sequence: CATRDRAYGYTF.

J is TRBJ1-2 and V is TRBV12-3 or TRBV12-4, with a tentative D call TRBD1 (5 bases). V was cut by 3 bases and J by 4 bases, with 15 bases left in between. The CDR3 is 15 amino acids. CDR3 DNA: TGTGCCAGCAGTTTTAAAGGGTCGGGGCCCTATGGCTACACCTTC. Amino acid sequence: CASSFKGSGPYGYTF.

The rearrangement uses TRBV12-3 or TRBV12-4 and TRBJ1-1; TRBD1 agrees at 7 bases. The CDR3 runs 11 residues. Unmatched junction bases numbered 5, after V lost 5 bases and J lost 11 bases. The CDR3 nucleotides are TGTGCCAGCAGTGAGGGGGCCGCGGCTTTCTTT. This translates into CASSEGAAAFF.

This chain links TRBV12-3 or TRBV12-4 with TRBJ1-3; 7 positions agree with TRBD1. Trimming at V came to 6 bases and at J to 0 bases, leaving 5 bases not matched to a gene. This CDR3 spans 15 amino acids. Here the CDR3 DNA reads TGTGCCAGCAGCCGTGACAGGGACTCTGGAAACACCATATATTTT. It encodes CASSRDRDSGNTIYF.

This clonotype was recorded a few times. The chain combines TRBV5-1 with TRBJ2-2, with D unresolved. This CDR3 comprises 13 residues. Germline CDR1 reads SGHRS; CDR2 reads YFSETQ. V was shortened by 4 bases and J by 3 bases, with 7 bases between the two germline ends. CDR3 in DNA: TGCGCCAGCAGCGCATATGACACCGGGGAGCTGTTTTTT. It specifies CASSAYDTGELFF.

This clonotype was detected only a few times. The CDR3 protein is CSADGTDPQGEKLFF. CDR3 DNA: TGCAGTGCTGATGGGACGGATCCCCAGGGTGAAAAACTGTTTTTT. The rearrangement uses TRBV20-1 and TRBJ1-4; possibly TRBD1 for D (5 bases). The germline CDR1 and CDR2 sequences are DFQATT and SNEGSKA (reference sequence). Deletions cut 5 bases from V and 7 bases from J, with 20 bases between. The CDR3 has 15 residues.

In its sample, this clonotype was seen a few times. The V gene is TRBV10-3, the J gene TRBJ1-6, with 7 nucleotides matching TRBD1. The CDR3 has 21 amino acids. Germline assignment: CDR1 ENHRY and CDR2 SYGVKD. Trimming took 3 bases from V and 2 from J; bases not matched to a gene: 19. CDR3 sequence reads: CAISDGPTGAVKVPYNSPLHF. The CDR3 DNA follows: TGTGCCATCAGTGATGGTCCTACAGGGGCGGTTAAAGTCCCCTATAATTCACCCCTCCACTTT.

This clonotype was seen more than once but under ten times. The genes are TRBV6-1 and TRBJ2-1; the D gene could be TRBD1 or TRBD2 (5 bases each). The V end lost 5 bases, the J end lost 9 bases, and 20 bases lay between the germline ends. The germline V gene encodes CDR1 MNHNS and CDR2 SASEGT. The CDR3 covers 15 residues. The CDR3 sequence is CASSRALGGFREQFF. The CDR3 DNA reads as TGTGCCAGCAGTCGTGCCCTTGGGGGTTTCCGTGAGCAGTTCTTC.

This clonotype has just a few counts. V gene TRBV20-1 combines with J gene TRBJ1-6, with D perhaps matching TRBD1 (6 bases). The CDR3 has 16 residues. Trimming removed 0 bases at V and 0 bases at J, with 9 bases between. Per germline, CDR1 DFQATT and CDR2 SNEGSKA (reference sequence). In DNA form, the CDR3 reads TGCAGTGCTAGAGAGCACAGGGACTCCTATAATTCACCCCTCCACTTT. It specifies CSAREHRDSYNSPLHF.

J is TRBJ2-7 and V is TRBV20-1; D unclear. There are 15 residues in the CDR3. The V gene lost 2 bases and the J gene lost 3 bases, with 17 bases spanning the gap. Looked up from germline, CDR1 is DFQATT and CDR2 is SNEGSKA (reference sequence). The CDR3 DNA is TGCAGTGCTAGACCCTCCCCGCGACAAAACTACGAGCAGTACTTC. Its protein product is CSARPSPRQNYEQYF.

This chain connects TRBV20-1 to TRBJ1-5; D remains unclear. This CDR3 is built from 14 residues. The V end was cut by 3 bases, the J end by 1 base, with 10 bases between. CDR1 and CDR2 from the germline V gene are DFQATT and SNEGSKA (reference sequence). The CDR3 DNA is TGCAGTGCTAGTAGTCGGGTGAGCAATCAGCCCCAGCATTTT. It encodes CSASSRVSNQPQHF.

The count of this clonotype is one. V is TRBV24-1 and J is TRBJ2-2; 9 nucleotides line up with TRBD1. Germline assignment: CDR1 KGHDR and CDR2 SFDVKD. Trimming at V came to 10 bases and at J to 2 bases, leaving 13 bases not matched to a gene. The CDR3 contains 17 residues. Here the CDR3 reads CATPPWRDRVNTGELFF. Written as DNA, the CDR3 is TGTGCCACTCCCCCCTGGCGGGACAGGGTTAACACCGGGGAGCTGTTTTTT.